Listed below are T cell receptor beta chains from one sample, sequenced in a study of T cell repertoires in cytomegalovirus infection. MiXCR, run by TCRdb on the reads, gives a single entry per CDR3 protein. The sample includes 110,000 to 150,000 distinct CDR3 sequences, under 8% seen only once; the top ten take under 20%. The specimen sequenced was PBMCs. The origin of the receptors is a human donor in good health (CMV status not recorded). Some clones in this sample may be carry-over from other donors' samples. CDR3s include the opening cysteine and the closing phenylalanine or tryptophan. D genes are given only for firm matches. Some rows have no size entry. The others give once, few or many, or a class for an expanded clone.

d_call j_call clone_size v_call cdr3_nt cdr3_aa
TRBD1 TRBJ1-6 many TRBV6-7 TGTGCCACCCCACAGGGGGAGAATTCACCCCTCCACTTT CATPQGENSPLHF
NA TRBJ2-1 few TRBV10-3 TGTGCCATCAGTGACCGCATAGCCGCGGGTGAGCAGTTCTTC CAISDRIAAGEQFF
TRBD2 TRBJ2-7 many TRBV7-9 TGTGCCAGCAGCTTAGCCAGGGAGGGCTCGATGTTGTACTTC CASSLAREGSMLYF
NA TRBJ1-3 many TRBV12-3/TRBV12-4 TGTGCCAGCAGTCGAGGGAGTTCTGGAAACACCATATATTTT CASSRGSSGNTIYF
TRBD1 TRBJ2-3 NA TRBV10-3 TGTGCCATAGGGGGCGGTGAAGATACGCAGTATTTT CAIGGGEDTQYF
TRBD1 TRBJ1-1 NA TRBV7-2 TGTGCCAGCAGCGTAAGACAGGGGGCGATAGGCGAAGCTTTCTTT CASSVRQGAIGEAFF
NA TRBJ2-1 few TRBV29-1 TGCAGCGTTGAAGGGAGCGGCAATGAGCAGTTCTTC CSVEGSGNEQFF
NA TRBJ1-5 NA TRBV19 TGTGCCAGTAGTGCTGGACAGATACAGCCCCAGCATTTT CASSAGQIQPQHF
NA TRBJ2-1 many TRBV7-9 TGTGCCAGCAGCAAAACAGGGCCCTCCTACAATGAGCAGTTCTTC CASSKTGPSYNEQFF
TRBD2 TRBJ2-5 many TRBV7-8 TGTGCCAGCAGCTACACTAGCGGACAGCAGACCCAGTACTTC CASSYTSGQQTQYF
TRBD2 TRBJ2-3 NA TRBV10-3 TGTGCCACGCTAGCGGTGAGCACAGATACGCAGTATTTT CATLAVSTDTQYF
TRBD2 TRBJ2-3 many TRBV7-2 TGTGCCAGCAGGTCAAATAGCGGGGGGGCCAGTATAAACGCGCAGTATTTT CASRSNSGGASINAQYF
NA TRBJ2-7 NA TRBV28 TGTGCCAGCACCCAGGGGTTGTACGAGCAGTACTTC CASTQGLYEQYF
NA TRBJ2-7 few TRBV28 TGTGCCAGCAGTTTTGGGAGCTACGAGCAGTACTTC CASSFGSYEQYF
NA TRBJ1-5 many TRBV19 TGTGCCAGTACCCCGCGGGGGGGGAATCAGCCCCAGCATTTT CASTPRGGNQPQHF
NA TRBJ2-3 many TRBV11-2 TGTGCCAGCAGCGGCCTCCGGAGGATGAGACGGGATACGCAGTATTTT CASSGLRRMRRDTQYF
TRBD1 TRBJ1-2 few TRBV5-6 TGTGCCAGCAGTTTGGACAGGAGAGCGAATGGCTACACCTTC CASSLDRRANGYTF
NA TRBJ1-1 many TRBV7-8 TGTGCCAGCAGCTTGGACAGTTCCCTAGGTGAAGCTTTCTTT CASSLDSSLGEAFF
NA TRBJ1-2 many TRBV28 TGTGCCAGCAGCGATATGGTAGGGGGGAATGGCTACACCTTC CASSDMVGGNGYTF
TRBD1 TRBJ2-7 NA TRBV29-1 TGCAGCGTTGGGGACAGGGCCCACGAGCAGTACTTC CSVGDRAHEQYF
NA TRBJ2-5 NA TRBV5-1 TGCGCCAGCAGCTCAGGGAATTCGGAGACCCAGTACTTC CASSSGNSETQYF
NA TRBJ1-2 many TRBV20-1 TGCAGTGTACACGGGGCCACAGAATTTAACTATGGCTACACCTTC CSVHGATEFNYGYTF
NA TRBJ1-4 many TRBV7-2 TGTGCCAGCAGCCAACCCGAAATAACTGGGAATGAAAAACTGTTTTTT CASSQPEITGNEKLFF
NA TRBJ1-2 many TRBV7-2 TGTGCCAGCAGCTTAGGGGGGGGGAAGGTGCGGAACTATGGCTACACCTTC CASSLGGGKVRNYGYTF
NA TRBJ1-3 few TRBV9 TGTGCCAGCAGCGAGTCCTTAGGGACCGGAAACACCATATATTTT CASSESLGTGNTIYF
TRBD1 TRBJ2-7 many TRBV12-3/TRBV12-4 TGTGCCAGCAGTTATGGCAGGGGGCAAGAGCAGTACTTC CASSYGRGQEQYF
NA TRBJ2-6 NA TRBV6-5 TGTGCCAGCAGTTCCTGGGGCTCTGGGGCCAACGTCCTGACTTTC CASSSWGSGANVLTF
NA TRBJ1-4 many TRBV12-3/TRBV12-4 TGTGCCAGCAGTTACAGTGAAAAACTGTTTTTT CASSYSEKLFF
NA TRBJ2-5 NA TRBV5-8 TGTGCCAGCAGCTTAACAGGCAACCAAGAGACCCAGTACTTC CASSLTGNQETQYF
NA TRBJ2-7 many TRBV11-3 TGTGCCAGCAGCTTAGGGGGGGCGCAATCCTACGAGCAGTACTTC CASSLGGAQSYEQYF
TRBD1 TRBJ2-1 NA TRBV20-1 TGCAGTGCCATAGATGATGGACAGGGTGCCTACAATGAGCAGTTCTTC CSAIDDGQGAYNEQFF
TRBD1 TRBJ2-5 many TRBV7-2 TGTGCCAGCAGCTTACAAATCCGGGACAGGGGTGAAGAGACCCAGTACTTC CASSLQIRDRGEETQYF
NA TRBJ2-3 few TRBV29-1 TGCAGCGTTGTTCCTGGGAAACTGTTGGATACGCAGTATTTT CSVVPGKLLDTQYF
NA TRBJ1-1 many TRBV7-2 TGTGCCAGCAGCCACTTGACTAACACTGAAGCTTTCTTT CASSHLTNTEAFF
NA TRBJ1-6 many TRBV4-3 TGCGCCAGCAGCCAAGAAATGGGGGATAATTCACCCCTCCACTTT CASSQEMGDNSPLHF
TRBD1 TRBJ2-1 few TRBV6-2/TRBV6-3 TGTGCCAGCAGTAAACAGGGGAATGAGCAGTTCTTC CASSKQGNEQFF
NA TRBJ2-7 many TRBV20-1 TGCAGTGCTAGAGCGCAGGGGACCTACGAGCAGTACTTC CSARAQGTYEQYF
TRBD1 TRBJ1-5 many TRBV7-2 TGTGCCAGCAGCCACGCACCCGGACAGGGCGATCAGCCCCAGCATTTT CASSHAPGQGDQPQHF
NA TRBJ1-1 many TRBV12-3/TRBV12-4 TGTGCCAGCACCCCACGGGGGGAACTCAACACTGAAGCTTTCTTT CASTPRGELNTEAFF
TRBD1 TRBJ1-1 many TRBV7-2 TGTGCCAGCAGCCAACAGGGGGCCACTGAAGCTTTCTTT CASSQQGATEAFF
NA TRBJ2-7 few TRBV20-1 TGCAGTGCTAGCCCCTCCGGTTGGGGGCTAGACGAGCAGTACTTC CSASPSGWGLDEQYF
NA TRBJ2-2 many TRBV7-2 TGTGCCACCTTTACTAGGAACACCGGGGAGCTGTTTTTT CATFTRNTGELFF